This TCR beta chain is from a study of neurological immune-mediated disorders. This clonotype has more than one count but fewer than ten. Its antigen remains unidentified. A much larger clone differs from this one at a single base, so this may be a read error. Broader study findings: Across subjects, no CDR3 amino acid sequence appeared in expanded clones of more than one subject, a finding that suggested private repertoires in all groups.

In each sequencing run, over 160 million TCR-beta sequences were generated from 15-18 subjects. A single record per CDR3 protein comes from TCRdb applying MiXCR to the 5' RACE reads. This table holds about 46,000 distinct CDR3 sequences, roughly 3.2% found once. V was pared by 0 bases and J by 12 bases, with 12 bases between. CDR1 LGHDT and CDR2 YNNKEL come from the germline V gene (reference sequence). This CDR3 is 13 amino acids long. This clonotype was obtained from a woman between 45 and 65 years old with multiple sclerosis. Sequenced: PBMCs. The chain has TRBV3-1 and TRBJ1-5; tentatively, D is TRBD1 (5 bases). The CDR3 region has the DNA TGTGCCAGCAGCCAAGACAGGGAAAAGCACCAGCATTTT. Protein product: CASSQDREKHQHF.